These 21 T cell receptor beta chains share one sample of origin, sequenced in a study of immune evolution from preneoplasia to lung adenocarcinoma. This table comes from immunoSEQ multiplex PCR, and its TCRdb copy is limited to in-frame clones, with some not included. Of 14,000 to 15,000 clones in the sample, over 65% were seen once. The sample was FFPE minimally invasive lung adenocarcinoma tissue. The source is a person between 60 and 79 years old with lung adenocarcinoma.

This clone was picked up a small number of times. V usage is TRBV28 and J usage is TRBJ1-2; no clear D gene. V gave up 5 bases and J gave up 6 bases, with 7 bases separating them. The CDR3 has 11 amino acids. Germline CDR1 reads MDHEN; CDR2 reads SYDVKM. The CDR3 DNA follows: TGTGCCAGCAGTCGGTCGGATGGCTACACCTTC. It translates to CASSRSDGYTF.

The V call is TRBV19, the J call TRBJ2-3; tentatively, D is TRBD2 (6 bases). The V end was cut by 4 bases, the J end by 4 bases, with 18 bases between. This CDR3 comprises 16 residues. Germline CDR1 and CDR2: LNHDA and SQIVND (reference sequence). The CDR3 DNA is TGTGCCAGTAGTACCCCAACGGGGGTAGGTGCAGATACGCAGTATTTT. Translation: CASSTPTGVGADTQYF.

This sequence joins TRBV19 and TRBJ2-5, with D possibly TRBD2 on 6 matching bases. Looked up from germline, CDR1 is LNHDA and CDR2 is SQIVND (reference sequence). This CDR3 spans 14 amino acids. With 6 bases removed from V and 1 base from J, the gap between germline ends came to 12 bases. In DNA form, the CDR3 reads TGTGCCAGTAGGACGGGAGACGGCCAAGAGACCCAGTACTTC. Its protein is CASRTGDGQETQYF.

The rearrangement uses TRBV23-1 and TRBJ1-5; D unclear. TRBV23-1 is filed as an ORF, its function uncertain. V gave up 0 bases and J gave up 5 bases, with 17 bases separating them. This CDR3 is 17 amino acids long. The CDR3 bases are TGCGCCAGCAGTCAATCATGGCCTTATATGCTTGATCAGCCCCAGCATTTT. Translated, it gives CASSQSWPYMLDQPQHF.

This chain uses TRBV10-1 with TRBJ2-7; 11 bases line up with TRBD1. Germline lookup yields CDR1 WNHNN and CDR2 SYGVQD (reference sequence). The CDR3 sequence is 15 residues long. With V trimmed by 7 bases and J by 4 bases, 9 bases remained unmatched. The CDR3 is CASTERGDRGYEQYF. Here the CDR3 DNA reads TGCGCCAGCACCGAGAGGGGGGACAGGGGGTACGAGCAGTACTTC.

The gene calls are TRBV27 and TRBJ1-1; D uncertain. CDR3 length: 11 amino acids. The germline gives CDR1 MNHEY, CDR2 SMNVEV (reference sequence). Between the trimmed V and J ends, which lost 3 bases and 6 bases, there was a span of 5 bases. As DNA, the CDR3 is TGTGCCAGCAGTTTCGGGTCTGAAGCTTTCTTT. It yields the protein CASSFGSEAFF.

The chain joins TRBV19 to TRBJ2-7, with 7 bases aligning to TRBD2. The CDR3 length is 13 residues. In germline, CDR1 is LNHDA, CDR2 SQIVND (reference sequence). V lost 3 bases, J lost 3 bases, and 2 bases stayed unmatched. The CDR3 sequence is CASSMREHYEQYF. In DNA form, the CDR3 reads TGTGCCAGTAGTATGCGGGAGCACTACGAGCAGTACTTC.

Written as DNA, the CDR3 is TGTGCCACCCTAATGACAGGCTCCTACGAGCAGTACTTC. It specifies CATLMTGSYEQYF. The rearrangement joins TRBV2 to TRBJ2-7; the D gene is possibly TRBD1 (6 bases). This CDR3 contains 13 residues. V was clipped by 10 bases and J by 0 bases, with 13 bases between them. Per germline, CDR1 SNHLY and CDR2 FYNNEI.

The chain employs TRBV27 and TRBJ1-5, with 8 positions matching TRBD1. After removal of 6 bases from V and 2 bases from J, the junction contained 6 bases not matched to a gene. This CDR3 contains 15 residues. Germline V gene lookup returns CDR1 MNHEY and CDR2 SMNVEV (reference sequence). CDR3 sequence (DNA): TGTGCCAGCAGGTTAGACAGGGGTGGCAATCAGCCCCAGCATTTT. Translating it yields CASRLDRGGNQPQHF.

The chain carries TRBV19 and TRBJ2-1; 7 bases line up with TRBD1. Germline lookup yields CDR1 LNHDA and CDR2 SQIVND (reference sequence). V was clipped by 5 bases and J by 7 bases; unmatched bases: 8. The CDR3 is 14 residues long. The DNA for the CDR3 is TGTGCCAGTAGTGGGGGACAGCCCTGGAATGAGCAGTTCTTC. It codes for CASSGGQPWNEQFF.

This clone was detected only once. The rearrangement joins TRBV28 to TRBJ1-6, with D hard to call. CDR1 is MDHEN, CDR2 SYDVKM, per germline. The CDR3 spans 15 residues. V lost 6 bases to trimming and J lost 0 bases, with 9 bases between them. Here the CDR3 DNA reads TGTGCCAGCAGCCCGTACAGCTCCTATAATTCACCCCTCCACTTT. Translated, it gives CASSPYSSYNSPLHF.

The gene calls are TRBV7-6 and TRBJ2-7; tentatively, D is TRBD2 (5 bases). CDR3 length: 11 amino acids. In germline, CDR1 is SGHVS, CDR2 FNYEAQ. The V end was cut by 5 bases, the J end by 9 bases, with 11 bases between. This chain's CDR3 is CASSPGLGQYF. As DNA, the CDR3 is TGTGCCAGCAGCCCCGGACTGGGGCAGTACTTC. The complete variable domain, with remaining parts taken from reference TRBV7-6 and TRBJ2-7, reads GAGVSQSPRYKVTKRGQDVALRCDPISGHVSLYWYRQALGQGPEFLTYFNYEAQQDKSGLPNDRFSAERPEGSISTLTIQRTEQRDSAMYRCASSPGLGQYFGPGTRLTVT.

The gene calls are TRBV27 and TRBJ1-2; TRBD1 is a possible D gene (5 bases). Trimming took 0 bases from V and 4 from J, leaving 9 bases between them. From germline, CDR1 is MNHEY and CDR2 SMNVEV (reference sequence). This CDR3 comprises 14 residues. CDR3 DNA: TGTGCCAGCAGTTTATCGGCGACAGCCTATGGCTACACCTTC. This codes for CASSLSATAYGYTF.

The rearrangement joins TRBV6-5 to TRBJ2-1; weak D call: TRBD1 (5 bases). The V end was cut by 2 bases, the J end by 4 bases, with 6 bases between. Germline V gives CDR1 MNHEY, CDR2 SVGAGI. There are 13 residues in the CDR3. This CDR3 is CASSYDSYNEQFF. The DNA of the CDR3 is TGTGCCAGCAGTTACGACAGTTACAATGAGCAGTTCTTC.

The V gene is TRBV19, the J gene TRBJ2-7; a possible D gene is TRBD1 (6 bases). V shed 3 bases and J shed 5 bases, with 11 bases lying between them. The length of the CDR3 is 13 residues. CDR1 and CDR2 (germline): LNHDA, SQIVND (reference sequence). The CDR3 nucleotides are TGTGCCAGTAGTATTCAGGGGACCCACGAGCAGTACTTC. Translation gives CASSIQGTHEQYF.

V usage is TRBV6-6 and J usage is TRBJ2-7; a possible D gene is TRBD1 (6 bases). V shed 0 bases and J shed 3 bases, with 12 bases lying between them. In germline, CDR1 is MNHNY, CDR2 SVGAGI (reference sequence). The CDR3 length is 15 residues. The CDR3 reads CASSYSSGTNYEQYF. CDR3 nucleotides: TGTGCCAGCAGTTACTCGTCCGGGACAAACTACGAGCAGTACTTC.

The CDR3 is CASSQGVGLGGHDTQYF. In DNA, the CDR3 is TGCGCCAGCAGCCAAGGGGTCGGTCTAGGGGGCCACGATACGCAGTATTTT. V is TRBV4-3 and J is TRBJ2-3; TRBD1 matches at 7 bases. V shed 1 base, J shed 6 bases, and the junction held 13 bases outside the gene matches. In germline, CDR1 is LGHNA, CDR2 YSLEER. The CDR3 sequence is 17 residues long.

The chain uses TRBV28 and TRBJ1-2; perhaps TRBD1 as D (5 bases). Germline CDR1 and CDR2: MDHEN and SYDVKM. Trimming took 2 bases from V and 7 from J, leaving 11 bases between them. CDR3 length: 13 amino acids. CDR3 sequence (DNA): TGTGCCAGCAGTTTAGGGGCCAGCGGTGGCTACACCTTC. This sequence encodes CASSLGASGGYTF.

The table lists this clone with a few counts. The gene calls are TRBV5-4 and TRBJ1-3; no reliable D call. Germline CDR1 reads SGHNT; CDR2 reads YYREEE (reference sequence). Trimming shortened V by 1 base and J by 3 bases, and 5 bases separated the two germline ends. This CDR3 comprises 13 residues. CDR3 amino acids: CASSLLDGNTIYF. DNA of the CDR3: TGTGCCAGCAGCTTGCTAGATGGAAACACCATATATTTT.

This clone appeared once. The chain has TRBV10-3 and TRBJ1-1; no clear D. V was cut by 3 bases and J by 0 bases, with 5 bases left in between. The CDR3 has 13 residues. The germline V gene has CDR1 ENHRY and CDR2 SYGVKD. Here the CDR3 DNA reads TGTGCCATCAGTGAAGGGTTGAACACTGAAGCTTTCTTT. Translation gives CAISEGLNTEAFF.

This chain connects TRBV27 to TRBJ1-1, with D tentatively TRBD1 (5 bases). This CDR3 region has 13 residues. Germline V gives CDR1 MNHEY, CDR2 SMNVEV (reference sequence). V gave up 3 bases and J gave up 4 bases, with 9 bases separating them. DNA for the CDR3: TGTGCCAGCAGTTTCGACAGTGTCACTGAAGCTTTCTTT. This codes for CASSFDSVTEAFF.